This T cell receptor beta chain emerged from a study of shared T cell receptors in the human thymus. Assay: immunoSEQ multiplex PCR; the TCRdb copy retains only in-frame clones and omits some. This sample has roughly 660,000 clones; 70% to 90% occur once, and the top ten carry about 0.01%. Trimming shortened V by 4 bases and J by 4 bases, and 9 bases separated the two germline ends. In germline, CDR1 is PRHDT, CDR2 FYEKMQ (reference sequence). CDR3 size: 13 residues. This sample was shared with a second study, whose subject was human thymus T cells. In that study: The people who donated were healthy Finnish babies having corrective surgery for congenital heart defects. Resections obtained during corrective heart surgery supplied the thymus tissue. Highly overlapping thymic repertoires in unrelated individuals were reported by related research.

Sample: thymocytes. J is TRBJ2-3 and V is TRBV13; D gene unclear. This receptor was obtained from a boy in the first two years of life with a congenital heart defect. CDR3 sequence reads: CASSSHGPDTQYF. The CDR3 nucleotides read TGTGCCAGCAGCTCCCACGGTCCAGATACGCAGTATTTT. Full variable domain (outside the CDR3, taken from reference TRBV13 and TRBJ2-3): AAGVIQSPRHLIKEKRETATLKCYPIPRHDTVYWYQQGPGQDPQFLISFYEKMQSDKGSIPDRFSAQQFSDYHSELNMSSLELGDSALYFCASSSHGPDTQYFGPGTRLTVL.